These 17 T cell receptor beta chains were sequenced from one sample in a study of T cells after somatic rescue of genetic block. Method: immunoSEQ multiplex PCR; TCRdb's copy keeps in-frame clones and lacks some. Of tens of thousands of clones listed, 85% to 95% are singletons. The source material was peripheral blood mononuclear cells (PBMCs). The origin of the receptors is a man in his forties.

The V call is TRBV4-1, the J call TRBJ1-5; possibly TRBD1 for D (5 bases). Germline-derived CDR1 and CDR2 are MGHRA and YSYEKL. V lost 0 bases, J lost 5 bases, and 11 bases lay in between. This CDR3 spans 15 amino acids. This chain's CDR3 is CASSQDGGFYQPQHF. CDR3 in DNA: TGCGCCAGCAGCCAAGATGGGGGGTTCTATCAGCCCCAGCATTTT.

The V gene is TRBV2, the J gene TRBJ2-7, with D tentatively TRBD1 (6 bases). Trimming took 8 bases from V and 2 from J, leaving 10 bases between them. Germline V gives CDR1 SNHLY, CDR2 FYNNEI. CDR3 length: 12 amino acids. The CDR3 DNA reads as TGTGCCAGCGGGACAATCGCCTACGAGCAGTACTTC. Residues: CASGTIAYEQYF.

The chain uses TRBV9 and TRBJ2-5; maybe TRBD2 (6 bases). Trimming removed 4 bases at V and 5 bases at J, with 9 bases between. CDR3 size: 12 residues. The V gene's germline CDR1 is SGDLS and CDR2 YYNGEE. The CDR3 nucleotides are TGTGCCAGCAGCATAGGAGGGGAGACCCAGTACTTC. It codes for CASSIGGETQYF.

This chain connects TRBV18 to TRBJ1-1, with D uncertain. The CDR3 has 15 amino acids. CDR1 and CDR2 (germline): KGHSH, LQKENI. Trimming took off 3 bases at V and 4 bases at J, with 15 bases between the two ends. The CDR3 DNA reads as TGTGCCAGCTCACCCGGAGGCACAGTGGTCACTGAAGCTTTCTTT. Translation gives CASSPGGTVVTEAFF.

This clone was recorded once. This chain connects TRBV5-1 to TRBJ2-1, with D perhaps assigned TRBD1 or TRBD2 (6 bases each). Germline lookup yields CDR1 SGHRS and CDR2 YFSETQ. This CDR3 region has 14 residues. V lost 0 bases to trimming and J lost 6 bases, with 10 bases between them. The CDR3 DNA is TGCGCCAGCAGCTTGGTAGGGGGGAGCAATGAGCAGTTCTTC. Its protein is CASSLVGGSNEQFF.

This chain connects TRBV27 to TRBJ2-7, with D hard to call. The CDR3 totals 13 residues. Germline-derived CDR1 and CDR2 are MNHEY and SMNVEV (reference sequence). Trimming cost V 5 bases and J 3 bases, with 11 bases left between them. Here the CDR3 reads CASSTTPFYEQYF. In nucleotides, the CDR3 is TGTGCCAGCAGTACGACACCCTTCTACGAGCAGTACTTC.

This clone was seen just once. The chain joins TRBV2 to TRBJ1-2, with D possibly matching TRBD1 (6 bases). Trimming left V 1 base short and J 14 bases short, with 23 bases between. The CDR3 loop spans 15 amino acids. Germline assignment: CDR1 SNHLY and CDR2 FYNNEI. This CDR3 is CASSEGPPSTGRGTF. The DNA for the CDR3 is TGTGCCAGCAGTGAAGGGCCCCCCTCGACAGGTCGCGGGACCTTC.

V usage is TRBV7-9 and J usage is TRBJ2-2, with D perhaps matching TRBD2 (5 bases). The CDR3 loop spans 15 amino acids. The germline CDR1 and CDR2 sequences are SEHNR and FQNEAQ (reference sequence). Trimming removed 1 base from V and 3 bases from J, with 9 bases in between. CDR3 residues: CASSLGTGYTGELFF. DNA for the CDR3: TGTGCCAGCAGCTTAGGGACTGGATACACCGGGGAGCTGTTTTTT.

The rearrangement joins TRBV6-6 to TRBJ2-1; 12 bases match TRBD1. V was pared by 1 base and J by 6 bases, with 4 bases of the junction left unmatched. The germline V gene encodes CDR1 MNHNY and CDR2 SVGAGI (reference sequence). The CDR3 runs to 16 residues. The CDR3 sequence is CASSYLGTGGFNEQFF. CDR3 nucleotide sequence: TGTGCCAGCAGTTACTTGGGGACAGGGGGCTTCAATGAGCAGTTCTTC.

V and J are TRBV28 and TRBJ1-5; TRBD1 is a possible D gene (5 bases). Trimming shortened V by 7 bases and J by 1 base, and 17 bases separated the two germline ends. The CDR3 loop spans 16 amino acids. The germline CDR1 and CDR2 sequences are MDHEN and SYDVKM. Here the CDR3 reads CASNGMGGLSNQPQHF. The CDR3 DNA is TGTGCCAGCAACGGTATGGGGGGACTGAGCAATCAGCCCCAGCATTTT.

J is TRBJ1-4 and V is TRBV5-4, with TRBD1 identical over 7 bases. Germline V gives CDR1 SGHNT, CDR2 YYREEE (reference sequence). CDR3 length: 15 residues. V lost 4 bases to trimming and J lost 6 bases; unmatched junction nucleotides: 9. CDR3 in DNA: TGTGCCAGCAGCGTGACAGGGAGTGAAGATGAAAAACTGTTTTTT. It yields the protein CASSVTGSEDEKLFF. Using reference TRBV5-4 and TRBJ1-4 for the parts outside the CDR3, the full variable domain is ETGVTQSPTHLIKTRGQQVTLRCSSQSGHNTVSWYQQALGQGPQFIFQYYREEENGRGNFPPRFSGLQFPNYSSELNVNALELDDSALYLCASSVTGSEDEKLFFGSGTQLSVL.

The rearrangement joins TRBV9 to TRBJ2-3, with D perhaps TRBD1 (6 bases). V was pared by 2 bases and J by 2 bases, with 9 bases between. Per the germline V gene, CDR1 is SGDLS and CDR2 is YYNGEE. The CDR3 spans 14 residues. In DNA, the CDR3 is TGTGCCAGCAGCGTCGGGACATCCACAGATACGCAGTATTTT. Its translation: CASSVGTSTDTQYF.

The chain recombines TRBV13 with TRBJ2-7; D possibly corresponds to TRBD1 (6 bases). Germline CDR1 and CDR2: PRHDT and FYEKMQ (reference sequence). This CDR3 has 14 residues. The ends were cut back, 5 bases at V and 1 base at J, with 12 bases in the middle. CDR3 nucleotide sequence: TGTGCCAGCAGCCCTGTAGGACAGTCCTACGAGCAGTACTTC. It codes for CASSPVGQSYEQYF.

The count of this clone is one. This chain joins TRBV5-8 and TRBJ1-2, with D maybe TRBD1 (6 bases). Trimming left V 6 bases short and J 4 bases short, with 13 bases between. This CDR3 region has 13 residues. Per the germline V gene, CDR1 is SGHTS and CDR2 is YDEGEE. CDR3 in amino acids: CASTWGQSYGYTF. In nucleotides, the CDR3 is TGTGCCAGCACCTGGGGGCAGAGCTATGGCTACACCTTC. Using reference TRBV5-8 and TRBJ1-2 for the parts outside the CDR3, the full variable domain is EAGVTQSPTHLIKTRGQQATLRCSPISGHTSVYWYQQALGLGLQFLLWYDEGEERNRGNFPPRFSGRQFPNYSSELNVNALELEDSALYLCASTWGQSYGYTFGSGTRLTVV.

V and J are TRBV15 and TRBJ1-4; D perhaps matches TRBD1 (5 bases). The germline V gene has CDR1 LNHNV and CDR2 YYDKDF (reference sequence). V was cut by 3 bases and J by 4 bases, with 18 bases left in between. The CDR3 has 17 amino acids. In DNA form, the CDR3 reads TGTGCCACCAGCAGGGACGGCGCAGGGAGCCTTAATGAAAAACTGTTTTTT. Amino acids: CATSRDGAGSLNEKLFF. The full variable domain, rest sourced from reference TRBV15 and TRBJ1-4, is DAMVIQNPRYQVTQFGKPVTLSCSQTLNHNVMYWYQQKSSQAPKLLFHYYDKDFNNEADTPDNFQSRRPNTSFCFLDIRSPGLGDTAMYLCATSRDGAGSLNEKLFFGSGTQLSVL.

The chain joins TRBV10-3 to TRBJ2-3; possibly TRBD2 for D (6 bases). The length of the CDR3 is 13 residues. V lost 2 bases and J lost 4, with 7 bases in between. Germline CDR1 ENHRY, CDR2 SYGVKD. The CDR3 sequence: CAISEREADTQYF. The DNA of the CDR3 is TGTGCCATCAGTGAGAGGGAGGCAGATACGCAGTATTTT.

The chain recombines TRBV11-2 with TRBJ2-7, with D hard to call. Germline lookup yields CDR1 SGHAT and CDR2 FQNNGV. V gave up 3 bases and J gave up 3 bases, with 9 bases separating them. This CDR3 is built from 13 residues. CDR3 sequence: CASSFNGGYEQYF. In DNA, the CDR3 is TGTGCCAGCAGCTTCAACGGCGGCTACGAGCAGTACTTC. Variable domain in full (rest from reference TRBV11-2 and TRBJ2-7): EAGVAQSPRYKIIEKRQSVAFWCNPISGHATLYWYQQILGQGPKLLIQFQNNGVVDDSQLPKDRFSAERLKGVDSTLKIQPAKLEDSAVYLCASSFNGGYEQYFGPGTRLTVT.